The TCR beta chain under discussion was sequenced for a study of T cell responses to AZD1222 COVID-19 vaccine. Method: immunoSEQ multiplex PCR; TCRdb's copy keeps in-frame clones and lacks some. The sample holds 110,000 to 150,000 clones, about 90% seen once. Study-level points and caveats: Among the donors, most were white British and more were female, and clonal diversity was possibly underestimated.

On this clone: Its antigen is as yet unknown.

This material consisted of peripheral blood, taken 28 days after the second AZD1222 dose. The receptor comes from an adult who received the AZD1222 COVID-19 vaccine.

DNA of the CDR3: TGTGCCAGCTCACCAGGCTCAAACTACGAGCAGTACTTC. Translation gives CASSPGSNYEQYF. The V and J genes are TRBV18 and TRBJ2-7; no firm D call. V was pared by 2 bases and J by 3 bases, with 8 bases between. This CDR3 has 13 amino acids. Germline CDR1 and CDR2: KGHSH and LQKENI.